The clone carrying this T cell receptor (beta chain) was found many times. What it binds is unknown. The data belong to a study of T cell repertoires in cytomegalovirus infection. The wider study: The study used recently identified HLA-C-restricted and well-studied HLA-B-restricted CMV epitopes. It was the public TCR beta signatures that indicated both CMV infection and matching HLA type.

TCRdb re-called the reads with MiXCR, one entry per CDR3 protein. The sample includes 340,000 or so distinct CDR3 sequences, 25% seen only once; the top ten take about 14%. Findings and limits, study-wide: The study identified carriers of CMV plus the relevant HLA from cumulative public TCR beta family frequency. CMV-specific TCR beta clonotypes restricted by HLA-C were the ones dominating the ex vivo response.

This specimen consisted of cultured PBMCs, obtained from culture after CMV antigen stimulation. This TCR came from a human donor in good health (CMV status not recorded). Some clones in this sample may be carry-over from other donors' samples.

CDR3 loop: CASSLQTSGRWNEQFF. CDR3 DNA: TGTGCCAGCAGCTTACAGACTAGCGGGAGGTGGAATGAGCAGTTCTTC. The chain employs TRBV7-2 and TRBJ2-1; 13 bases agree with TRBD2. This CDR3 contains 16 residues. Trimming removed 2 bases from V and 7 bases from J; junction bases left unmatched: 5. Germline assignment: CDR1 SGHTA and CDR2 FQGNSA.